This TCR beta chain emerged from a study of monozygotic twins with inflammatory bowel disease. TCRdb derives one entry per CDR3 protein from the 5' RACE reads, leaving out DNA. The sample data list 400,000 or so distinct CDR3 sequences. The CDR3 covers 15 residues. From germline, CDR1 is LGHNA and CDR2 YSLEER. Sequenced input: blood. The V and J genes are TRBV4-3 and TRBJ2-5. The clonotype was recovered from a human donor with ulcerative colitis or Crohn's disease, or a healthy co-twin of an affected twin (not recorded which). The CDR3 protein is CASSQDWEYQETQYF.